Included here is one T cell receptor (beta chain) sequence, with context. What it recognizes is unknown. This specimen belongs to a study of vaccination effects on CD4 cells after COVID-19. This CDR3 spans 14 amino acids. V lost 6 bases, J lost 0 bases, and 11 bases lay in between. CDR1 is LGHNA and CDR2 is YSLEER in the germline V gene. Sequencing used immunoSEQ multiplex PCR; TCRdb keeps in-frame clones, though not all of them. Among 65,000 to 80,000 clones listed, approximately 80% were seen once. Following an approximately ten-day culture, CD4+ T cells were purified. The chain uses TRBV4-3 and TRBJ1-2, with D possibly TRBD1 on 5 matching bases. This sequence was found in a human donor who received a COVID-19 vaccine. The specimen comprised CD4+ T cells from PBMCs cultured without peptide, sampled before COVID-19 vaccination. The chain's CDR3 is CASSHGTANYGYTF. In DNA, the CDR3 is TGCGCCAGCAGTCACGGGACGGCTAACTATGGCTACACCTTC.